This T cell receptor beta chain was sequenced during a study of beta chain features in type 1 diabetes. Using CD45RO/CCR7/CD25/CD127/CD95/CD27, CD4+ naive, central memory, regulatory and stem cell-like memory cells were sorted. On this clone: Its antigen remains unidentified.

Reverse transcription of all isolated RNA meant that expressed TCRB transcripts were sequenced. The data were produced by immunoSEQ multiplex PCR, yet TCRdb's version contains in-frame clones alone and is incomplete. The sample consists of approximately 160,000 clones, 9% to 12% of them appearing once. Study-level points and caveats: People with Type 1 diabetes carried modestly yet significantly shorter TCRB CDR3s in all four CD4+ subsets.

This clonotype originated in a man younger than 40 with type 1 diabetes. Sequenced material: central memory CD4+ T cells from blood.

CDR3 region: CASSSRGGYTEAFF. CDR3 bases: TGTGCCAGCAGTTCTAGAGGTGGATACACTGAAGCTTTCTTT. This chain links TRBV28 with TRBJ1-1, with D uncertain. Germline V CDR1 and CDR2: MDHEN, SYDVKM. This CDR3 comprises 14 residues. V shed 4 bases and J shed 3 bases, with 12 bases lying between them.